Included here is one T cell receptor beta chain sequence, with context. Its specificity is unknown. One end of the junction fails to match germline, which may point to a read error. Other DNA sequences in the sample encode the same CDR3. This sample is part of a study of OX40 agonist ivuxolimab in advanced cancers. Study in general: Ivuxolimab, an antibody that agonizes OX40 (CD134), was administered to the patients. The dose of intravenous ivuxolimab that patients received every 2 weeks ranged from 0.01 to 10 mg/kg.

The germline gives CDR1 MNHEY, CDR2 SVGAGI. This CDR3 has 14 residues. Profiling relied on immunoSEQ multiplex PCR, and the TCRdb table lists in-frame clones only, not all of them. The sample has over 100,000 clones, under 95% seen once. Whole-study findings and limits: Expanded clones were, on average, more numerous in CD8+ T cells than in CD4+.

The genes are TRBV6-5 and TRBJ2-1, with D perhaps matching TRBD1 or TRBD2 (5 bases each). Specimen: CD4+ or CD8+ T cells sorted from blood, collected in a trial of the OX40 agonist ivuxolimab. The TCR sequence derives from an adult with an advanced solid tumor such as melanoma, head and neck, liver or kidney cancer. CDR3 coding DNA: TGTGCCAGCAGTCAACTCCGGGGCGACGATGAGCAATTCTTC. Its protein is CASSQLRGDDEQFF.